This T cell receptor beta chain came from a study of T cell clonality in common variable immunodeficiency. Assay: immunoSEQ multiplex PCR; the TCRdb copy retains only in-frame clones and omits some. The sample was found to contain 30,000 or so clones, and every one recurs. On this clone: Its specificity is unknown. The missing CDR3 end, 3 residues past where the read stops, is filled in from the germline J gene.

Study findings and constraints: Compared with controls, CVID subjects had fewer shared TCRbeta clones. CVID subjects had higher TCRbeta clonality than healthy controls, most marked in about a third. Fewer deletions and N-nucleotide insertions were reportedly seen in common variable immunodeficiency TCR beta sequences. What drives increased CVID clonality needs T cell subpopulation sequencing.

For at least one year, all CVID subjects received replacement immunoglobulin. Germline trimming cut 5 bases from V and 2 bases from J; bases unmatched to any gene: 5. The V gene's germline CDR1 is SNHLY and CDR2 FYNNEI. The CDR3 contains 14 residues. Input material: peripheral blood mononuclear cells. This TCR was sampled from a human donor with common variable immunodeficiency. The chain carries TRBV2 and TRBJ1-2; 7 nucleotides match TRBD1. The CDR3 loop is CASSRQGLNYGYTF. The CDR3 DNA, read in part, is TGTGCCAGCAGTCGACAGGGACTGAACTATGGC.